This TCR beta chain was identified in a study of T cell responses to AZD1222 COVID-19 vaccine. Study-level results: Among vaccine-associated CD4 TCRs, coverage spanned spike, with dominance at 160-218 and 743-854. Repertoires were obtained solely post-peak T cell response.

The count of this clone is one. Its antigen remains unknown. Repertoires were generated with immunoSEQ multiplex PCR, while TCRdb's copy carries only in-frame clones and drops some. The table shows 95,000 to 150,000 clones, with less than 95% occurring only once. The CDR3 has 12 amino acids. CDR1 is MNHEY and CDR2 is SMNVEV in the germline V gene (reference sequence). The V end lost 6 bases, the J end lost 0 bases, and 2 bases lay between the germline ends. The TCR sequence derives from an adult in good health. Sequences were derived from peripheral blood, sampled on day 0 of AZD1222 vaccination. The chain has TRBV27 and TRBJ2-2; the D is unclear. CDR3 sequence reads: CASRPNTGELFF. In DNA, the CDR3 is TGTGCCAGCAGGCCGAACACCGGGGAGCTGTTTTTT.